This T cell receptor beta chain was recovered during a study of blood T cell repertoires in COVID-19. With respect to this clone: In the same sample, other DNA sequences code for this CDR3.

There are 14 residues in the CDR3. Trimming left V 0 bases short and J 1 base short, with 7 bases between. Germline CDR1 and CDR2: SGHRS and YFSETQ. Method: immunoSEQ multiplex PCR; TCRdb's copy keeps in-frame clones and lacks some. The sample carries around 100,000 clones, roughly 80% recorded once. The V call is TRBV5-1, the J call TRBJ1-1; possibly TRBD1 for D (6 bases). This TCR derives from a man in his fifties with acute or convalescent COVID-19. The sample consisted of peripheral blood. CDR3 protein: CASSLGGGNTEAFF. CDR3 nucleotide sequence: TGCGCCAGCAGCTTGGGAGGGGGGAACACTGAAGCTTTCTTT.